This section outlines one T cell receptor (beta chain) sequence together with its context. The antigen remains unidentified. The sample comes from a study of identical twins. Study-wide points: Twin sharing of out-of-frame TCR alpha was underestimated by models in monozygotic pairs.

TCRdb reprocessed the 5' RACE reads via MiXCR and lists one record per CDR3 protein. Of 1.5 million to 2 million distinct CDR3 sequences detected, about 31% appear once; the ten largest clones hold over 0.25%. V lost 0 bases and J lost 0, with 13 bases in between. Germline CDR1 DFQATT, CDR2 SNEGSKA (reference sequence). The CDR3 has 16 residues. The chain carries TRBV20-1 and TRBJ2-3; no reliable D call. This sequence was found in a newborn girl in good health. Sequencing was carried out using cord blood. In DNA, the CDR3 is TGCAGTGCTAGAGATTACGGCCTCACTAGCACAGATACGCAGTATTTT. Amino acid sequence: CSARDYGLTSTDTQYF.